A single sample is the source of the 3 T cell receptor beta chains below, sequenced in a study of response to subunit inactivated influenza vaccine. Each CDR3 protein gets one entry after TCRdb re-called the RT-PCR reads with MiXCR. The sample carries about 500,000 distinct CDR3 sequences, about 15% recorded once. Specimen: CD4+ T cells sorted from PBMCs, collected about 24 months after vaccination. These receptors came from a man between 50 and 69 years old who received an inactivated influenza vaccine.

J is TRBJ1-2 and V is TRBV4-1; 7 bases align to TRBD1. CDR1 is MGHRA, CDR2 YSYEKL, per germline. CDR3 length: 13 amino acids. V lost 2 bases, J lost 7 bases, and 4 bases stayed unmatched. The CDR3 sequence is CASSQSSGGGYTF. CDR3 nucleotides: TGCGCCAGCAGCCAATCATCAGGGGGTGGCTACACCTTC.

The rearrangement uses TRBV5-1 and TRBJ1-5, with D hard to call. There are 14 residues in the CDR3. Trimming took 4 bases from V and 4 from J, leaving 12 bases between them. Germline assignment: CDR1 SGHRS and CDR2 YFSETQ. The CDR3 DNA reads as TGCGCCAGCAGCCCCGGAGAGGTGAATCAGCCCCAGCATTTT. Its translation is CASSPGEVNQPQHF.

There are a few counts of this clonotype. Written as DNA, the CDR3 is TGTGCCAGCAGCTTATCGGTCAGGACTATTCGAGAGACCCAGTACTTC. Its translation: CASSLSVRTIRETQYF. The chain employs TRBV7-2 and TRBJ2-5, with a tentative D call TRBD2 (6 bases). The CDR3 spans 16 residues. Germline assignment: CDR1 SGHTA and CDR2 FQGNSA. Trimming removed 2 bases from V and 4 bases from J, with 17 bases in between.